What follows is one TCR beta chain and its context. Trimming took off 2 bases at V and 6 bases at J, with 8 bases between the two ends. The CDR3 totals 12 residues. The germline V gene has CDR1 MGHRA and CDR2 YSYEKL. This entry belongs to a study of shared clonotypes between healthy human individuals. The table came from immunoSEQ multiplex PCR; TCRdb's copy has only in-frame clones and leaves some out. In the table there are a few million clones, approximately 90% of which are singletons. Sequencing input: naive CD4+ T cells from PBMCs. As for subset: CD45RA+ positively selected. This TCR was sampled from a man aged 18-30 years in good health. Some clones in this sample may be carry-over from other donors' samples. The chain carries TRBV4-1 and TRBJ2-7; D remains ambiguous. Here the CDR3 reads CASSQIFSEQYF. In nucleotides, the CDR3 is TGCGCCAGCAGCCAAATTTTCTCCGAGCAGTACTTC.